Below, 10 T cell receptor beta chains from the same sample are listed, as sequenced in a study of quantifying T cell responses using KT2 cells. At the level of the study: RNA was reverse transcribed with TCR alpha and beta constant-region primers.

A single-stranded UMI oligo with SP2 sequence was ligated to cDNA 3' ends. The first PCR ran roughly 4 cycles with an equimolar RC1.1 and RC1.2 beta primer mix. TCRdb re-called the UMI-ligation and nested PCR reads with MiXCR, one entry per CDR3 protein. Of tens of thousands of distinct CDR3 sequences in the sample, roughly 12% were seen once. Sequencing input: PBMCs spiked with cells of the T cell clone KT2. All receptors derive from a human donor.

This clonotype was seen more than once but under ten times. V and J are TRBV7-8 and TRBJ2-1, with 11 bases identical to TRBD2. The junction had 6 bases not matched to a gene; V was cut back by 1 base and J by 4 bases. The germline V gene has CDR1 SGHVS and CDR2 FQNEAQ. The CDR3 runs to 17 residues. Here the CDR3 DNA reads TGTGCCAGCAGCTTAGTGAGCGGGACTAGCGGATACAATGAGCAGTTCTTC. Translation: CASSLVSGTSGYNEQFF.

Ten or more counts support this clonotype. J is TRBJ2-2 and V is TRBV11-3, with unresolved D. This CDR3 spans 15 amino acids. V was cut by 0 bases and J by 0 bases, with 5 bases left in between. Germline loops: CDR1 SGHNT, CDR2 YENEEA. CDR3 DNA sequence: TGTGCCAGCAGCTTAGAACCTACGAACACCGGGGAGCTGTTTTTT. Its translation: CASSLEPTNTGELFF.

The chain employs TRBV12-3 or TRBV12-4 and TRBJ2-4, with TRBD2 identical over 11 bases. Trimming cost V 6 bases and J 4 bases; bases outside gene matches: 11. CDR3 length: 17 residues. This CDR3 is CASSTPGLADGKNIQYF. The DNA for the CDR3 is TGTGCCAGCAGCACGCCGGGACTAGCGGATGGGAAAAACATTCAGTACTTC.

The chain carries TRBV4-1 and TRBJ2-2; 8 bases agree with TRBD1. The junction had 6 bases not matched to a gene; V was cut back by 4 bases and J by 2 bases. The germline CDR1 and CDR2 sequences are MGHRA and YSYEKL. This CDR3 has 16 residues. CDR3 nucleotides: TGCGCCAGCAGCCGACAGGGGATGCCAAACACCGGGGAGCTGTTTTTT. This codes for CASSRQGMPNTGELFF.

The gene calls are TRBV29-1 and TRBJ1-2; 10 nucleotides match TRBD1. Germline V gives CDR1 SQVTM, CDR2 ANQGSEA. Trimming at V came to 4 bases and at J to 0 bases, leaving 8 bases not matched to a gene. The CDR3 sequence is 16 residues long. CDR3 in DNA: TGCAGCGTTGTCGCGCCGGGGACAGGGGCTAACTATGGCTACACCTTC. Its protein product is CSVVAPGTGANYGYTF.

Many counts were recorded for this clonotype. The V call is TRBV18, the J call TRBJ1-2; D gene uncertain. CDR1 KGHSH and CDR2 LQKENI come from the germline V gene. The CDR3 sequence is 14 residues long. Trimming left V 6 bases short and J 4 bases short, with 15 bases between. The CDR3, as DNA: TGTGCCAGCTCTCCTTCCGGAGACTTCTATGGCTACACCTTC. Its protein is CASSPSGDFYGYTF.

The V and J genes are TRBV2 and TRBJ1-1; D is ambiguous. CDR1 SNHLY and CDR2 FYNNEI come from the germline V gene. V lost 3 bases and J lost 3, with 14 bases in between. This CDR3 has 15 amino acids. CDR3 protein: CASSDILKRYTEAFF. DNA of the CDR3: TGTGCCAGCAGTGATATCCTGAAGAGGTACACTGAAGCTTTCTTT.

This clonotype has only a few counts. In DNA, the CDR3 is TGTGCCAGCAGTCCCGTTTCGTCCAGCGGGAGGGGTCCCACCTACGAGCAGTACTTC. It encodes CASSPVSSSGRGPTYEQYF. The chain joins TRBV4-2 to TRBJ2-7, with TRBD2 matching over 10 bases. This CDR3 region has 19 residues. Germline V gene sequence: CDR1 LGHNA, CDR2 YNFKEQ. Germline trimming cut 6 bases from V and 2 bases from J; bases unmatched to any gene: 19.

This clonotype was observed many times. The V gene is TRBV29-1, the J gene TRBJ2-7; 9 bases fit TRBD1. CDR3 size: 14 residues. The germline V gene has CDR1 SQVTM and CDR2 ANQGSEA. V lost 6 bases to trimming and J lost 6 bases; unmatched junction nucleotides: 12. DNA for the CDR3: TGCAGCGTCCATCGGACAGGGGAGAGAGGCGAGCAGTACTTC. Protein: CSVHRTGERGEQYF.

This clonotype has more than one count but fewer than ten. The chain couples TRBV27 to TRBJ2-7; 9 nucleotides align to TRBD2. CDR1 is MNHEY and CDR2 is SMNVEV in the germline V gene (reference sequence). The CDR3 is 15 residues long. Trimming removed 1 base from V and 3 bases from J; junction bases left unmatched: 4. The CDR3 is CASSLFSGSGYEQYF. The CDR3 DNA is TGTGCCAGCAGTTTATTTAGCGGGAGTGGCTACGAGCAGTACTTC.